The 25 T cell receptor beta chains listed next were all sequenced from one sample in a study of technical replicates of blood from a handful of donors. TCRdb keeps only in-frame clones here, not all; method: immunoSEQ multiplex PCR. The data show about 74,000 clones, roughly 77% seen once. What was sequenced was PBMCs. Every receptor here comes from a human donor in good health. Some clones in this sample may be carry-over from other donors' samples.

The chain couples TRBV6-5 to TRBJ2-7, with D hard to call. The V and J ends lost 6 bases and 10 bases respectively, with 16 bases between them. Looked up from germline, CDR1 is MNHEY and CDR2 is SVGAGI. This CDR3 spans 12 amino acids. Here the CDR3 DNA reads TGTGCCAGCAGCCTCCCAGGCAGTTATCAGTACTTC. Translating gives CASSLPGSYQYF.

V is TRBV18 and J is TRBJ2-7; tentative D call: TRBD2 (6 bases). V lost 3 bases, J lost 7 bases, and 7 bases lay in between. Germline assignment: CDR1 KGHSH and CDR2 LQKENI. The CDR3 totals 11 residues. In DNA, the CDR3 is TGTGCCAGCTCACCCCGGGGGGAGCAGTACTTC. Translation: CASSPRGEQYF.

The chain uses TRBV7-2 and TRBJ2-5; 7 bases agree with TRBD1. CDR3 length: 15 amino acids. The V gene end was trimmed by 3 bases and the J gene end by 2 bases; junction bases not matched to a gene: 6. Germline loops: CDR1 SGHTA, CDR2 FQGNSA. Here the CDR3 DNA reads TGTGCCAGCAGCTTGTCGACAGGGATTCAAGAGACCCAGTACTTC. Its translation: CASSLSTGIQETQYF.

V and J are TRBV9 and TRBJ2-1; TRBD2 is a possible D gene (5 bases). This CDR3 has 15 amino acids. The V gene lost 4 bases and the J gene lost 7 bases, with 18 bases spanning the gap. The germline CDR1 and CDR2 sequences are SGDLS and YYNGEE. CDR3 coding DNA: TGTGCCAGCAGCACTTTAGCGAATTCTAGGAATGAGCAGTTCTTC. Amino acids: CASSTLANSRNEQFF.

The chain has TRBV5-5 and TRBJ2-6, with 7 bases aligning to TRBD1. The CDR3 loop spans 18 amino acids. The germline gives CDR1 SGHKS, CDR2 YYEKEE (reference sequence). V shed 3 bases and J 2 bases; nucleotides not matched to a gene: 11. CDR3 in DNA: TGTGCCAGCAGCTCTCGGGACAGAGCCCTCCCTGGGGCCAACGTCCTGACTTTC. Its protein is CASSSRDRALPGANVLTF.

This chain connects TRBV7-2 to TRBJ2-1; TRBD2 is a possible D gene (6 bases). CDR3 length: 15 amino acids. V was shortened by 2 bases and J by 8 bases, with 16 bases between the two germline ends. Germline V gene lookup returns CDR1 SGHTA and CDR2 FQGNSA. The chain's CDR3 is CASSLIADARYEQFF. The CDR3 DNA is TGTGCCAGCAGCTTAATAGCGGATGCAAGGTATGAGCAGTTCTTC. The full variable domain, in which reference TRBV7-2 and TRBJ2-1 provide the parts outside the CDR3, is GAGVSQSPSNKVTEKGKDVELRCDPISGHTALYWYRQSLGQGLEFLIYFQGNSAPDKSGLPSDRFSAERTGGSVSTLTIQRTQQEDSAVYLCASSLIADARYEQFFGPGTRLTVL.

The CDR3 reads CASSSQNTGELFF. In nucleotides, the CDR3 is TGTGCCAGCAGTTCCCAGAACACCGGGGAGCTGTTTTTT. V gene TRBV27 combines with J gene TRBJ2-2; D not certain. The germline gives CDR1 MNHEY, CDR2 SMNVEV (reference sequence). The CDR3 consists of 13 residues. Deletions cut 4 bases from V and 1 base from J, with 4 bases between.

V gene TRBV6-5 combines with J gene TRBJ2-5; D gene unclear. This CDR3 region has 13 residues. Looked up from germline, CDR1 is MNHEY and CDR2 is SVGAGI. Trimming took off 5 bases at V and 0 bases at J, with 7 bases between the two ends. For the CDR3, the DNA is TGTGCCAGCAGTCTCTTATACCAAGAGACCCAGTACTTC. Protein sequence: CASSLLYQETQYF.

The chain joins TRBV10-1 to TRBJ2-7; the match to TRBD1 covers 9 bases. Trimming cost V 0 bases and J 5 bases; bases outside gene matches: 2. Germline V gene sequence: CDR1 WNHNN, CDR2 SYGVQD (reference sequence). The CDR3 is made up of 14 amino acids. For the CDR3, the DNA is TGCGCCAGCAGTGAGTCGGGACAGGGTCACGAGCAGTACTTC. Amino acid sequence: CASSESGQGHEQYF.

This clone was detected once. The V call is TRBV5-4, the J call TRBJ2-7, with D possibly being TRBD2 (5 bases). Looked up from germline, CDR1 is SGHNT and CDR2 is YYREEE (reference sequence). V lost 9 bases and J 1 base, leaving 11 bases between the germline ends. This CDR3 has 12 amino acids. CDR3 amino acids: CATSRGSYEQYF. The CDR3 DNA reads TGTGCCACCAGTCGGGGTTCCTACGAGCAGTACTTC.

The CDR3 sequence is CASSLAWASGSYEQYF. The CDR3 DNA sequence: TGTGCCAGCAGCTTAGCATGGGCTAGCGGGAGTTACGAGCAGTACTTC. The chain employs TRBV7-8 and TRBJ2-7; 10 bases agree with TRBD2. Germline CDR1 SGHVS, CDR2 FQNEAQ. This CDR3 is 16 amino acids long. With 0 bases clipped from V and 4 bases from J, the junction kept 6 bases outside the gene matches.

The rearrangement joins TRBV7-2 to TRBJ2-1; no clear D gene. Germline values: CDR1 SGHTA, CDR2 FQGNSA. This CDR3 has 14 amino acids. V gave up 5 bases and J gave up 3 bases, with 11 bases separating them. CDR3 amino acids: CASSPTFSYNEQFF. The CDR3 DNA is TGTGCCAGCAGCCCTACTTTTAGCTACAATGAGCAGTTCTTC.

As DNA, the CDR3 is TGTGCCAGTAGTAAGACTAGGGCGGATGAGCAGTTCTTC. Its protein is CASSKTRADEQFF. The chain carries TRBV19 and TRBJ2-1; tentative D call: TRBD2 (6 bases). CDR1 LNHDA and CDR2 SQIVND come from the germline V gene (reference sequence). The V gene lost 4 bases and the J gene lost 8 bases, with 12 bases spanning the gap. There are 13 residues in the CDR3.

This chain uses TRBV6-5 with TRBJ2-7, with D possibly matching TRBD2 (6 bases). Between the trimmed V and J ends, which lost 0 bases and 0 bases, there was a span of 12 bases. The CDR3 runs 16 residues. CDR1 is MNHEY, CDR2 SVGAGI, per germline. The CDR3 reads CASSYSREEFSYEQYF. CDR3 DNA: TGTGCCAGCAGTTACTCGAGGGAGGAATTCTCCTACGAGCAGTACTTC.

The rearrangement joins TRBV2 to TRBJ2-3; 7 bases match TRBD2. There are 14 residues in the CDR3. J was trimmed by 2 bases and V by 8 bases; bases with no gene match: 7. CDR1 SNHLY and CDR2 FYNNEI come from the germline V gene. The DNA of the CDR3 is TGTGCCAGCTTAGAGCGGGGTATCACAGATACGCAGTATTTT. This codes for CASLERGITDTQYF.

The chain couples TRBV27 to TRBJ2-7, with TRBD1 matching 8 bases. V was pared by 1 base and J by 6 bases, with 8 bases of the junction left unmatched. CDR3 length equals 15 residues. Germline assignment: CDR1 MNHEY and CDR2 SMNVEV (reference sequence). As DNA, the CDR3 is TGTGCCAGCAGTTTATTTGGACAGGGAACCGCCGAGCAGTACTTC. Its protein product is CASSLFGQGTAEQYF.

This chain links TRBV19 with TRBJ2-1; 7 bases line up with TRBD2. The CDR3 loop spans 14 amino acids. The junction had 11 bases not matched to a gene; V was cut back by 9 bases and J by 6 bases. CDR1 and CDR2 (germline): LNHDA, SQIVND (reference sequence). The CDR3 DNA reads TGTGCCAGCTCCTTGGGAGGGCTACTCAATGAGCAGTTCTTC. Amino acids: CASSLGGLLNEQFF.

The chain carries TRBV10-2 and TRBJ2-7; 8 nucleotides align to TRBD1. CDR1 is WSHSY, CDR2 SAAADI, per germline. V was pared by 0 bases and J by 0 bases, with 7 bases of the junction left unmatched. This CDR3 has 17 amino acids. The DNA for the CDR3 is TGCGCCAGCAGTGAGTCGATCTCAGGGGGCGGCTCCTACGAGCAGTACTTC. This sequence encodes CASSESISGGGSYEQYF.

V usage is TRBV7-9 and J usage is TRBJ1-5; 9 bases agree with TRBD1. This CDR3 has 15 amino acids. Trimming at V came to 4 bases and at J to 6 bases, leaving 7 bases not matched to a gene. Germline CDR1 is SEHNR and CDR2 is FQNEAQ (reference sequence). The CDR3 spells CASSSSTGGGQPQHF. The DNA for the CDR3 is TGTGCCAGCAGCTCCTCGACAGGGGGAGGTCAGCCCCAGCATTTT.

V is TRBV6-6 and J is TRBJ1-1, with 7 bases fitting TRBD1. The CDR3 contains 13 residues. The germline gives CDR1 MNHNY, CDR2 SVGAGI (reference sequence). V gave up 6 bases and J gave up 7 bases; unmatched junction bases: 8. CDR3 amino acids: CASSSQDRLEAFF. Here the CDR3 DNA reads TGTGCCAGCAGCTCCCAGGACAGGCTTGAAGCTTTCTTT.

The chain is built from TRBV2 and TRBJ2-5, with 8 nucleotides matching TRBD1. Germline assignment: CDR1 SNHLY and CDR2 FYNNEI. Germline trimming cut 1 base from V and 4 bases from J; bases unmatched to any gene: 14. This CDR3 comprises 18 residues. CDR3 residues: CASSEGRQGSWTGETQYF. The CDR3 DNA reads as TGTGCCAGCAGTGAAGGTCGACAGGGGTCTTGGACGGGAGAGACCCAGTACTTC.

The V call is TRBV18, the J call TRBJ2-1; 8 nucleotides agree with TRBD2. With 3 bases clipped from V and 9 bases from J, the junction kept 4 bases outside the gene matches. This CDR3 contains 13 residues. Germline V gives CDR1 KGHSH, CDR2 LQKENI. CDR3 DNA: TGTGCCAGCTCACCGGGACTAGAAAGTGAGCAGTTCTTC. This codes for CASSPGLESEQFF.

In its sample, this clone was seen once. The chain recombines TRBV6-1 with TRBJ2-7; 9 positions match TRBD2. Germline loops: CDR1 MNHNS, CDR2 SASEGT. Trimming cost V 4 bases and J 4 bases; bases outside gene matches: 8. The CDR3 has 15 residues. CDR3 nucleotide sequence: TGTGCCAGCAGTGTAGTTGCGGGGGGGACGTACGAGCAGTACTTC. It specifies CASSVVAGGTYEQYF.

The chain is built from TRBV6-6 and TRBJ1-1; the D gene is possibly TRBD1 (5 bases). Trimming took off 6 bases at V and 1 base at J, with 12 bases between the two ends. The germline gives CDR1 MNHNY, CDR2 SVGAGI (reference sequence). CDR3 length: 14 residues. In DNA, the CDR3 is TGTGCCAGCAGGCCGAGCGGGGGGAACACTGAAGCTTTCTTT. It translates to CASRPSGGNTEAFF.

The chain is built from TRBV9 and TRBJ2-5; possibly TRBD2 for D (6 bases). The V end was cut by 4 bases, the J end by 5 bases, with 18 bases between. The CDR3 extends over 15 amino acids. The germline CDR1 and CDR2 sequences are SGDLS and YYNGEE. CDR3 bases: TGTGCCAGCAGCTCAAGGGGACTCTCAGGGGAGACCCAGTACTTC. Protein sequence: CASSSRGLSGETQYF.